The rows below give T cell receptor beta chains drawn from one sample of a study of CD8 T cells in ankylosing spondylitis. MiXCR was run by TCRdb on the 5' RACE reads, yielding one entry per CDR3 protein. Of roughly 370,000 distinct CDR3 sequences listed, about a fifth are singletons. Sequenced material: blood, either unsorted or a sorted T cell fraction (not recorded which). These TCRs come from a male donor with ankylosing spondylitis. CDR3s include the opening cysteine and the closing phenylalanine or tryptophan. D genes are given only for firm matches. Rows may omit the clone size; those that give it use once, few, many or a size class.

clone_size	j_call	d_call	v_call	cdr3_aa	cdr3_nt
few	TRBJ2-3	-	TRBV6-1	CASRSGVVADTQYF	TGTGCCAGCAGGTCGGGAGTCGTCGCAGATACGCAGTATTTT
many	TRBJ2-5	-	TRBV28	CASSQNQETQYF	TGTGCCAGCAGCCAGAACCAAGAGACCCAGTACTTC
-	TRBJ2-3	TRBD1	TRBV29-1	CSAGPGQGFSAQYF	TGCAGCGCGGGCCCGGGACAGGGGTTTTCGGCGCAGTATTTT
many	TRBJ2-3	TRBD2	TRBV7-2	CASSMAGGTQYF	TGTGCCAGCAGCATGGCGGGAGGTACGCAGTATTTT
-	TRBJ1-4	-	TRBV5-1	CASSPSRGADEKLFF	TGCGCCAGCAGCCCCAGCCGGGGGGCCGATGAAAAACTGTTTTTT
few	TRBJ2-1	-	TRBV2	CASRLSSRRGGEQFF	TGTGCCAGCAGGCTTTCGAGCAGGAGGGGGGGTGAGCAGTTCTTC
many	TRBJ2-2	-	TRBV2	CASKTDIRVTGELFF	TGTGCCAGCAAAACTGACATAAGAGTGACCGGGGAGCTGTTTTTT
many	TRBJ2-7	TRBD1	TRBV29-1	CSVERQGQGDEQYF	TGCAGCGTTGAAAGACAGGGCCAAGGGGACGAGCAGTACTTC
-	TRBJ2-4	-	TRBV6-2/TRBV6-3	CASSLRHPNIQYF	TGTGCCAGCAGTTTAAGACACCCAAACATTCAGTACTTC
-	TRBJ1-2	-	TRBV15	CATSRDLAAYGYTF	TGTGCCACCAGCAGAGATTTAGCGGCCTATGGCTACACCTTC
-	TRBJ2-2	TRBD2	TRBV4-3	CASSQALAGNTGELFF	TGCGCCAGCAGCCAAGCACTAGCGGGAAACACCGGGGAGCTGTTTTTT
few	TRBJ2-3	TRBD2	TRBV20-1	CSARDRGGIPLSTDTQYF	TGCAGTGCTAGAGATCGGGGGGGGATACCTCTTAGCACAGATACGCAGTATTTT
-	TRBJ2-1	-	TRBV30	CAWSVLPTGEPYNEQFF	TGTGCCTGGAGTGTTCTTCCAACGGGAGAGCCCTACAATGAGCAGTTCTTC
few	TRBJ2-7	-	TRBV19	CASSIEGRGPYEQYF	TGTGCCAGTAGTATCGAGGGACGGGGACCCTACGAGCAGTACTTC
once	TRBJ2-1	-	TRBV5-4	CASSLGQGISYNEQFF	TGTGCCAGCAGCTTAGGACAAGGGATAAGCTACAATGAGCAGTTCTTC
few	TRBJ2-3	TRBD2	TRBV11-3	CASSLLWTSAPDTQYF	TGTGCCAGCAGCTTACTCTGGACTAGCGCGCCAGATACGCAGTATTTT
-	TRBJ1-2	-	TRBV4-2	CASKAGTNYGYTF	TGTGCCAGCAAAGCAGGAACTAACTATGGCTACACCTTC
-	TRBJ1-3	TRBD1	TRBV3-1	CASSPGTGGVGAIYF	TGTGCCAGCAGCCCCGGGACAGGGGGCGTCGGCGCCATATATTTT
-	TRBJ2-5	-	TRBV18	CASSPPSNQETQYF	TGTGCCAGCTCACCACCGTCTAACCAAGAGACCCAGTACTTC
many	TRBJ2-3	-	TRBV5-1	CASSQTPTGRGTDTQYF	TGCGCCAGCAGCCAGACCCCGACAGGGAGGGGGACAGATACGCAGTATTTT
few	TRBJ1-4	-	TRBV2	CASSGQNEKLFF	TGTGCCAGCAGTGGACAGAATGAAAAACTGTTTTTT
-	TRBJ1-2	-	TRBV7-2	CASTAPPRAHGYTF	TGTGCCAGCACCGCCCCACCGAGGGCCCATGGCTACACCTTC
-	TRBJ2-1	TRBD2	TRBV11-2	CASSLVPLAGYNEQFF	TGTGCCAGCAGCTTAGTTCCCCTAGCGGGATACAATGAGCAGTTCTTC
-	TRBJ1-1	-	TRBV3-1	CASSQGVRSFF	TGTGCCAGCAGCCAAGGGGTTCGATCTTTCTTT